These 29 T cell receptor beta chains originate from one sample sequenced in a study of blood T cells in healthy people across ages. A second PCR of roughly 6 to 12 cycles used a sample-barcoded 5' primer and a J-beta primer mix. TCRdb itself ran the 5' RACE reads through MiXCR, one entry per CDR3 protein. Here the sample spans 780,000 or so distinct CDR3 sequences, roughly 50% being singletons. Sample: blood. The receptors were gathered from a man at least 80 years old in good health.

This clonotype was counted a few times. The chain joins TRBV29-1 to TRBJ2-6, with 7 bases lining up with TRBD1. V dropped 2 bases and J dropped 2; count of bases not matched to a gene: 6. The CDR3 spans 16 residues. Germline lookup yields CDR1 SQVTM and CDR2 ANQGSEA. The CDR3: CSVEIETGTGANVLTF. The DNA for the CDR3 is TGCAGCGTTGAAATCGAGACAGGGACTGGGGCCAACGTCCTGACTTTC.

This clonotype turned up a few times. V and J are TRBV25-1 and TRBJ1-2; tentatively, D is TRBD1 (6 bases). Germline V gene lookup returns CDR1 MGHDK and CDR2 SYGVNS. There are 14 residues in the CDR3. Trimming removed 2 bases from V and 8 bases from J, with 15 bases in between. This CDR3 reads CASSEPGRGAGYTF. The CDR3 region has the DNA TGTGCCAGCAGTGAACCTGGCCGGGGGGCCGGCTACACCTTC.

This clonotype appeared a single time. J is TRBJ2-5 and V is TRBV30; D might be TRBD1 (6 bases). The CDR3 contains 14 residues. V was shortened by 2 bases and J by 1 base, with 11 bases between the two germline ends. The germline V gene encodes CDR1 GTSNPN and CDR2 SVGIG (reference sequence). CDR3 protein: CAWSIYRVQETQYF. CDR3 DNA sequence: TGTGCCTGGAGTATATACAGGGTCCAAGAGACCCAGTACTTC.

The rearrangement links TRBV20-1 to TRBJ2-2, with 13 bases lining up with TRBD2. The J segment lost 3 bases and the V segment lost 4 bases, leaving 8 bases of the junction unmatched. CDR1 DFQATT and CDR2 SNEGSKA come from the germline V gene (reference sequence). The CDR3 has 17 amino acids. The CDR3 nucleotides are TGCAGTGCTACCTTGACTAGCGGGAGGCACCACACCGGGGAGCTGTTTTTT. This gives the protein CSATLTSGRHHTGELFF.

Note on this clonotype: The junction and the germline gene differ at one end; a read error may be behind it. J is TRBJ2-5 and V is TRBV5-1; 7 nucleotides agree with TRBD1. This CDR3 has 15 residues. The germline V gene encodes CDR1 SGHRS and CDR2 YFSETQ. CDR3 DNA: TGCGCCGGCAGCATGACGGGACAGCCTCTTGAGACCCAGTACTTC. It yields the protein CAGSMTGQPLETQYF.

This clonotype was seen only once. The chain couples TRBV30 to TRBJ2-7; a possible D gene is TRBD2 (5 bases). The CDR3 spans 12 residues. Deletions cut 5 bases from V and 3 bases from J, with 11 bases between. Germline V lookup: CDR1 GTSNPN, CDR2 SVGIG (reference sequence). In DNA form, the CDR3 reads TGTGCCTGGGACGGACTGAACTACGAGCAGTACTTC. Its translation is CAWDGLNYEQYF.

This clonotype was observed many times. The V gene is TRBV7-2, the J gene TRBJ2-5, with TRBD2 matching over 14 bases. Trimming removed 1 base from V and 11 bases from J; junction bases left unmatched: 21. CDR1 and CDR2 from the germline V gene are SGHTA and FQGNSA. The CDR3 consists of 20 residues. The CDR3 reads CASSLVVGLAGASWHNEQYF. For the CDR3, the DNA is TGTGCCAGCAGCTTAGTGGTGGGACTAGCGGGAGCTTCCTGGCATAATGAGCAGTACTTC.

V usage is TRBV2 and J usage is TRBJ2-1, with TRBD2 matching over 7 bases. The CDR3 runs 13 residues. Losses at the gene ends were 3 bases for V and 10 bases for J; bases not matched to a gene: 6. Germline CDR1 SNHLY, CDR2 FYNNEI. CDR3 loop: CASSDWQGGEQFF. CDR3 bases: TGTGCCAGCAGTGACTGGCAGGGAGGGGAGCAGTTCTTC.

The chain is built from TRBV12-3 or TRBV12-4 and TRBJ2-5; TRBD2 aligns across 9 bases. The trim removed 2 bases at V and 0 bases at J, leaving 4 bases unmatched. This CDR3 contains 16 residues. CDR3 residues: CASSLLGGRDQETQYF. CDR3 in DNA: TGTGCCAGCAGTTTATTGGGCGGGAGGGACCAAGAGACCCAGTACTTC.

In its sample, this clonotype was seen many times. V gene TRBV7-9 combines with J gene TRBJ2-7, with D maybe TRBD1 (6 bases). The CDR3 contains 12 residues. V was shortened by 1 base and J by 7 bases, with 8 bases between the two germline ends. In germline, CDR1 is SEHNR, CDR2 FQNEAQ (reference sequence). The DNA for the CDR3 is TGTGCCAGCAGCTTAGGAAGGGGGGAGCAGTACTTC. It yields the protein CASSLGRGEQYF.

This clonotype occurred a few times. The chain links TRBV5-1 to TRBJ2-1, with D unclear. The germline V gene encodes CDR1 SGHRS and CDR2 YFSETQ. The V and J ends lost 0 bases and 10 bases respectively, with 8 bases between them. This CDR3 has 12 amino acids. The CDR3 DNA follows: TGCGCCAGCAGCTTGGGCCAAGGAGAGCAGTTCTTC. It codes for CASSLGQGEQFF.

The chain joins TRBV9 to TRBJ1-5; D gene uncertain. Trimming removed 0 bases from V and 3 bases from J, with 7 bases in between. Germline CDR1 SGDLS, CDR2 YYNGEE. This CDR3 spans 14 amino acids. In DNA form, the CDR3 reads TGTGCCAGCAGCGTAGACGGGGACAATCAGCCCCAGCATTTT. It translates to CASSVDGDNQPQHF. Looking up the rest from reference TRBV9 and TRBJ1-5 gives the full variable domain: DSGVTQTPKHLITATGQRVTLRCSPRSGDLSVYWYQQSLDQGLQFLIQYYNGEERAKGNILERFSAQQFPDLHSELNLSSLELGDSALYFCASSVDGDNQPQHFGDGTRLSIL.

In this sample, this clonotype turned up once. This chain connects TRBV6-5 to TRBJ1-5, with 9 bases aligning to TRBD1. Germline values: CDR1 MNHEY, CDR2 SVGAGI. This CDR3 has 15 amino acids. Losses at the gene ends were 6 bases for V and 6 bases for J; bases not matched to a gene: 9. CDR3 coding DNA: TGTGCCAGCAGACTCGGACAGGGGTACGGTCAGCCCCAGCATTTT. Protein: CASRLGQGYGQPQHF.

This chain joins TRBV7-6 and TRBJ1-2, with 10 nucleotides matching TRBD1. Germline CDR1 SGHVS, CDR2 FNYEAQ. This CDR3 region has 13 residues. J gave up 8 bases and V 5 bases, and 5 bases lay outside the gene matches. CDR3 sequence reads: CASSGRQGAGYTF. In DNA form, the CDR3 reads TGTGCCAGCAGCGGAAGACAGGGGGCCGGCTACACCTTC. The entire variable domain, with the rest obtained from reference TRBV7-6 and TRBJ1-2, is as follows: GAGVSQSPRYKVTKRGQDVALRCDPISGHVSLYWYRQALGQGPEFLTYFNYEAQQDKSGLPNDRFSAERPEGSISTLTIQRTEQRDSAMYRCASSGRQGAGYTFGSGTRLTVV.

The chain's CDR3 is CASSQMPDNTEAFF. CDR3 nucleotide sequence: TGTGCCAGCAGCCAAATGCCAGATAACACTGAAGCTTTCTTT. V gene TRBV3-1 combines with J gene TRBJ1-1; D is unclear. This CDR3 has 14 residues. Looked up from germline, CDR1 is LGHDT and CDR2 is YNNKEL (reference sequence). With 2 bases removed from V and 2 bases from J, the gap between germline ends came to 9 bases.

The table lists this clonotype with a few counts. This chain uses TRBV6-4 with TRBJ1-4; D might be TRBD1 (5 bases). The V end lost 0 bases, the J end lost 8 bases, and 13 bases lay between the germline ends. The CDR3 has 15 amino acids. CDR1 and CDR2 (germline): MRHNA, SNTAGT. The CDR3 spells CASSDSPGSNEKLFF. CDR3 DNA sequence: TGTGCCAGCAGTGACTCCCCAGGGTCAAACGAAAAACTGTTTTTT.

The chain employs TRBV20-1 and TRBJ2-4; D might be TRBD1 (6 bases). This CDR3 is 11 amino acids long. V was pared by 5 bases and J by 13 bases, with 15 bases between. Germline values: CDR1 DFQATT, CDR2 SNEGSKA (reference sequence). This CDR3 reads CSAPKGGEQYF. Here the CDR3 DNA reads TGCAGTGCTCCAAAAGGGGGAGAGCAGTACTTC.

The sample holds a few counts of this clonotype. The chain joins TRBV2 to TRBJ2-6; the D gene is possibly TRBD1 (6 bases). The CDR3 loop spans 15 amino acids. The germline V and J ends were trimmed by 6 bases and 0 bases, with 9 bases remaining between them. Germline V gives CDR1 SNHLY, CDR2 FYNNEI. The DNA of the CDR3 is TGTGCCAGCAGGGGGGCCGACTCTGGGGCCAACGTCCTGACTTTC. Translated, it gives CASRGADSGANVLTF.

The chain recombines TRBV29-1 with TRBJ2-6, with 8 bases aligning to TRBD1. This CDR3 contains 16 residues. After removal of 3 bases from V and 4 bases from J, the junction contained 8 bases not matched to a gene. Germline V gene lookup returns CDR1 SQVTM and CDR2 ANQGSEA. The DNA for the CDR3 is TGCAGCGTTGAGTTTCAGGGGGCAGGGGGGGCCAACGTCCTGACTTTC. It encodes CSVEFQGAGGANVLTF.

The V gene is TRBV9, the J gene TRBJ1-1; D unclear. The CDR3 loop spans 11 amino acids. V dropped 4 bases and J dropped 10 bases, with 11 bases sitting between them. Germline lookup yields CDR1 SGDLS and CDR2 YYNGEE. The CDR3 DNA reads as TGTGCCAGCAGCCCAGTTGGTGTAGCTTTCTTT. Encoded protein: CASSPVGVAFF.

The chain joins TRBV27 to TRBJ2-5; 12 bases are a match to TRBD2. From germline, CDR1 is MNHEY and CDR2 SMNVEV (reference sequence). V trimming: 5 bases; J trimming: 2 bases; junction bases outside the gene matches: 6. The CDR3 contains 16 residues. The CDR3 loop reads CASSGLAGLGQETQYF. DNA for the CDR3: TGTGCCAGCAGTGGACTAGCGGGATTGGGGCAAGAGACCCAGTACTTC.

The V gene is TRBV12-3 or TRBV12-4, the J gene TRBJ2-3; D is ambiguous. Trimming removed 6 bases from V and 2 bases from J, with 12 bases in between. This CDR3 region has 14 residues. The CDR3 protein is CASRGTKSTDTQYF. The CDR3 DNA sequence: TGTGCCAGCAGGGGAACAAAGTCCACAGATACGCAGTATTTT.

As DNA, the CDR3 is TGCGCCAGCAGCGCAGTCCTAAGCAGATACGCGTATTTT. Translating gives CASSAVLSRYAYF. The J gene is TRBJ2-3, the V gene TRBV5-1; no clear D gene. The germline V and J ends were trimmed by 4 bases and 14 bases, with 20 bases remaining between them. This CDR3 comprises 13 residues. The V gene's germline CDR1 is SGHRS and CDR2 YFSETQ. The full variable domain, with the rest looked up from reference TRBV5-1 and TRBJ2-3, is KAGVTQTPRYLIKTRGQQVTLSCSPISGHRSVSWYQQTPGQGLQFLFEYFSETQRNKGNFPGRFSGRQFSNSRSEMNVSTLELGDSALYLCASSAVLSRYAYFGPGTRLTVL.

The rearrangement uses TRBV10-1 and TRBJ2-5; tentative D call: TRBD2 (6 bases). Per germline, CDR1 WNHNN and CDR2 SYGVQD (reference sequence). The CDR3 has 14 residues. The ends were cut back, 3 bases at V and 5 bases at J, with 13 bases in the middle. The CDR3 DNA reads TGCGCCAGCAGTGAACCCGGGAGTAAGGAGACCCAGTACTTC. Protein product: CASSEPGSKETQYF.

V gene TRBV9 combines with J gene TRBJ2-1; 13 bases align to TRBD2. J gave up 7 bases and V 2 bases, and 3 bases lay outside the gene matches. The CDR3 runs 15 residues. Germline V CDR1 and CDR2: SGDLS, YYNGEE. In nucleotides, the CDR3 is TGTGCCAGCAGCGTCGGGACTAGCGGGAAGAATGAGCAGTTCTTC. Residues: CASSVGTSGKNEQFF.

The chain uses TRBV29-1 and TRBJ2-5, with TRBD1 identical over 8 bases. V shed 4 bases and J 11 bases; nucleotides not matched to a gene: 12. Germline V gene lookup returns CDR1 SQVTM and CDR2 ANQGSEA. CDR3 length equals 13 residues. CDR3 DNA sequence: TGCAGCGTTGCAGGCCCAGGGGGCTGTGAGCAGTACTTC. Amino acid sequence: CSVAGPGGCEQYF. The full variable domain, in which reference TRBV29-1 and TRBJ2-5 provide the parts outside the CDR3, is SAVISQKPSRDICQRGTSLTIQCQVDSQVTMMFWYRQQPGQSLTLIATANQGSEATYESGFVIDKFPISRPNLTFSTLTVSNMSPEDSSIYLCSVAGPGGCEQYFGPGTRLLVL.

The CDR3 region is CASSLGQGVVSYGYTF. The CDR3 region has the DNA TGCGCCAGCAGCTTGGGACAGGGGGTAGTCAGCTATGGCTACACCTTC. V gene TRBV5-1 combines with J gene TRBJ1-2; 9 bases are shared with TRBD1. This CDR3 contains 16 residues. V lost 0 bases and J lost 4; bases outside the gene matches: 7. Germline V gives CDR1 SGHRS, CDR2 YFSETQ.

V is TRBV5-1 and J is TRBJ2-5, with 7 bases matching TRBD1. This CDR3 has 14 amino acids. The germline V gene has CDR1 SGHRS and CDR2 YFSETQ. V lost 0 bases to trimming and J lost 5 bases; unmatched junction nucleotides: 4. CDR3 region: CASSLVDRTETQYF. The CDR3 coding sequence is TGCGCCAGCAGCTTGGTGGACAGGACTGAGACCCAGTACTTC.

This clonotype was counted only a few times. The chain employs TRBV10-3 and TRBJ1-6; D perhaps matches TRBD1 (6 bases). There are 15 residues in the CDR3. CDR1 and CDR2 from the germline V gene are ENHRY and SYGVKD. V lost 6 bases and J 7 bases, leaving 16 bases between the germline ends. CDR3 DNA sequence: TGTGCCATCAGGGCCCGGGACATGGGGAATTCACCCCTCCACTTT. It encodes CAIRARDMGNSPLHF.